This is a list of T cell receptor beta chains from one sample in a study of siplizumab effects on memory and regulatory T cells. Assay: immunoSEQ multiplex PCR; the TCRdb copy retains only in-frame clones and omits some. Here the sample spans some 100,000 clones, roughly 95% being singletons. Sequenced: non-Treg CD4+ T cells sorted from blood. Every receptor here comes from a human donor in good health. Each CDR3 is given with its conserved first and last residue. The order of the fields is V gene, J gene, clone size, D gene, CDR3 DNA, CDR3 protein. D genes are given only for firm matches. Size tells how often a clone was seen (once, few, many) or the class of an expanded clone, and some rows leave it out.

>TRBV4-1|TRBJ1-3|NA|NA
TGCGCCAGCAGCCAAGATCTTCGGTCAGATGGAAACACCATATATTTT
CASSQDLRSDGNTIYF
>TRBV7-2|TRBJ2-2|NA|NA
TGTGCCAGCAGCTTACTTTACAACACCGGGGAGCTGTTTTTT
CASSLLYNTGELFF
>TRBV29-1|TRBJ2-7|NA|NA
TGCAGCGCCAAAATAGTGTACGAGCAGTACTTC
CSAKIVYEQYF
>TRBV7-6|TRBJ2-1|NA|TRBD2
TGTGCCAGCAGCTTAGTATCCGGCGGGGGGCTTGACAATGAGCAGTTCTTC
CASSLVSGGGLDNEQFF
>TRBV28|TRBJ1-1|NA|NA
TGTGCCAGCAACTCCCTGACCGGCAAAGCTTTCTTT
CASNSLTGKAFF
>TRBV15|TRBJ1-2|NA|NA
TGTGCCACCAGCAGAGAGGTGGCGCTCCTACAAGGCTACACCTTC
CATSREVALLQGYTF
>TRBV4-3|TRBJ1-1|NA|NA
TGCGCCAGCAGCCGGGGGGTTCTGAACACTGAAGCTTTCTTT
CASSRGVLNTEAFF
>TRBV23-1|TRBJ1-1|NA|NA
TGCGCCAGCAGTCCTCCGACAGGAAATAACACTGAAGCTTTCTTT
CASSPPTGNNTEAFF
>TRBV19|TRBJ2-7|once|TRBD1
TGTGCCAGTAGGAGGACAGGGGGTGAGAGGCAGTACTTC
CASRRTGGERQYF
>TRBV19|TRBJ1-1|NA|NA
TGTGCCAGTAGGGCCGAGGTGGGAAAGATGAGAACTGAAGCTTTCTTT
CASRAEVGKMRTEAFF
>TRBV7-6|TRBJ2-3|NA|NA
TGTGCCAGCAGCTTAGCGCGGAGAGACTCTAGAGTCGGGGCAGATACGCAGTATTTT
CASSLARRDSRVGADTQYF
>TRBV2|TRBJ1-2|once|NA
TGTGCCAGCAGTGTCGACACGGGGTATTCTGGCTACACCTTC
CASSVDTGYSGYTF
>TRBV28|TRBJ1-2|NA|TRBD1
TGTGCCAGCAGTTATATTAGGGACAGGGCCCTCTATGGCTACACCTTC
CASSYIRDRALYGYTF
>TRBV5-4|TRBJ1-2|NA|NA
TGTGCCAGCAGCTTGGGCCCGGGGGCTGGCTATGGCTACACCTTC
CASSLGPGAGYGYTF
>TRBV5-4|TRBJ1-6|NA|NA
TGTGCCAGCAGCTTGATGGCGACGGGACGGATCTCGTCACCCCTCCACTTT
CASSLMATGRISSPLHF
>TRBV7-9|TRBJ2-5|NA|TRBD1
TGTGCCAGCAGCTTCTCCGGACAGGTCCAAGAGACCCAGTACTTC
CASSFSGQVQETQYF
>TRBV5-4|TRBJ1-6|NA|TRBD1
TGTGCCAGCAGCCCTACAGGGGGCGCCTATAATTCACCCCTCCACTTT
CASSPTGGAYNSPLHF
>TRBV5-1|TRBJ2-5|NA|NA
TGCGCCAGCAGCCTAACTAGTGTCCAAGAGACCCAGTACTTC
CASSLTSVQETQYF
>TRBV18|TRBJ1-2|NA|NA
TGTGCCAGCTCACCACAGGGTTTAGCTAACTATGGCTACACCTTC
CASSPQGLANYGYTF
>TRBV6-7|TRBJ1-5|NA|NA
TGTGCCAGCAGTTACAGGGGACTTTATAGCAATCAGCCCCAGCATTTT
CASSYRGLYSNQPQHF